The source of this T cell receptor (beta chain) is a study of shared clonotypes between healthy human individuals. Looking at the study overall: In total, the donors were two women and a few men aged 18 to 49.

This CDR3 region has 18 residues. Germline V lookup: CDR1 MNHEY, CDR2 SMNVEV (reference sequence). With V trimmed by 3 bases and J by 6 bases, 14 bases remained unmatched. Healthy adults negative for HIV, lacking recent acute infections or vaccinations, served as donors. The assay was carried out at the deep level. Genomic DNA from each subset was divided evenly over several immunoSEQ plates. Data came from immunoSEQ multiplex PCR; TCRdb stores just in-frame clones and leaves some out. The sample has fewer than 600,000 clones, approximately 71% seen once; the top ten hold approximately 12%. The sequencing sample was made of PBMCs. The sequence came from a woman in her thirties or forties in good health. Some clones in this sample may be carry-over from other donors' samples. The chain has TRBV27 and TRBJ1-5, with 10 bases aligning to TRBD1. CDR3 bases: TGTGCCAGCAGTTTGGCCGTGCTGGGGGACAGGGGTAGTCAGCCCCAGCATTTT. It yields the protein CASSLAVLGDRGSQPQHF.